Presented here are 23 T cell receptor beta chains from one specimen sequenced in a study of blood T cell repertoires in COVID-19. Generated by immunoSEQ multiplex PCR, the TCRdb table keeps only in-frame clones and is missing some. Of more than 300,000 clones in the sample, approximately 89% were seen once. Source material: peripheral blood. The receptors stem from a woman in her 30s with COVID-19, enrolled during active disease.

J is TRBJ2-7 and V is TRBV6-1, with 8 bases fitting TRBD1. The CDR3 has 18 amino acids. With V trimmed by 3 bases and J by 5 bases, 18 bases remained unmatched. CDR1 MNHNS and CDR2 SASEGT come from the germline V gene. CDR3 residues: CASSESGTGALWVHEQYF. In nucleotides, the CDR3 is TGTGCCAGCAGTGAGTCTGGGACAGGTGCCTTGTGGGTGCACGAGCAGTACTTC.

The rearrangement uses TRBV9 and TRBJ1-1; no reliable D call. The CDR3 covers 17 residues. Germline-derived CDR1 and CDR2 are SGDLS and YYNGEE. Trimming stripped 0 bases from V and 2 bases from J, with 17 bases between. The CDR3 DNA reads TGTGCCAGCAGCGTAGACACACAGTCCCCCTCAAACACTGAAGCTTTCTTT. Its translation is CASSVDTQSPSNTEAFF. Using reference TRBV9 and TRBJ1-1 for the parts outside the CDR3, the full variable domain is DSGVTQTPKHLITATGQRVTLRCSPRSGDLSVYWYQQSLDQGLQFLIQYYNGEERAKGNILERFSAQQFPDLHSELNLSSLELGDSALYFCASSVDTQSPSNTEAFFGQGTRLTVV.

This clone has more than one count but fewer than ten. The chain is built from TRBV6-1 and TRBJ2-2; D is possibly TRBD1 (5 bases). Per germline, CDR1 MNHNS and CDR2 SASEGT. CDR3 length: 15 residues. The V and J ends lost 3 bases and 9 bases respectively, with 17 bases between them. CDR3 nucleotides: TGTGCCAGCAGTGAGACCAGGGAACTGAATAGGGAGCTGTTTTTT. Translation gives CASSETRELNRELFF.

V is TRBV7-2 and J is TRBJ1-2; D is unresolved. V gave up 1 base and J gave up 2 bases, with 8 bases separating them. The CDR3 consists of 14 residues. Germline V gene sequence: CDR1 SGHTA, CDR2 FQGNSA. CDR3 residues: CASSLETYNYGYTF. The DNA for the CDR3 is TGTGCCAGCAGCTTAGAGACATACAACTATGGCTACACCTTC.

V gene TRBV4-2 combines with J gene TRBJ2-5, with a possible D match to TRBD1 (5 bases). The CDR3 runs 14 residues. Looked up from germline, CDR1 is LGHNA and CDR2 is YNFKEQ. V lost 4 bases and J 5 bases, leaving 14 bases between the germline ends. Here the CDR3 DNA reads TGTGCCAGCAGCCGCGGTGGGGCAGGGGAGACCCAGTACTTC. Its protein product is CASSRGGAGETQYF.

The chain employs TRBV7-2 and TRBJ2-7; the match to TRBD1 covers 7 bases. This CDR3 region has 14 residues. With 5 bases clipped from V and 6 bases from J, the junction kept 10 bases outside the gene matches. Germline V lookup: CDR1 SGHTA, CDR2 FQGNSA. The CDR3 loop reads CASSRQGLSSEQYF. In nucleotides, the CDR3 is TGTGCCAGCAGCAGACAGGGCCTCTCAAGCGAGCAGTACTTC.

J is TRBJ1-1 and V is TRBV5-1; the D is unclear. This CDR3 region has 13 residues. CDR1 and CDR2 from the germline V gene are SGHRS and YFSETQ. V shed 5 bases and J shed 1 base, with 9 bases lying between them. The CDR3 here is CASRLYGNTEAFF. The DNA of the CDR3 is TGCGCCAGCAGATTATACGGGAACACTGAAGCTTTCTTT.

This clone is a singleton in its sample. The chain is built from TRBV13 and TRBJ1-1, with D tentatively TRBD1 (6 bases). The CDR3 extends over 14 amino acids. Trimming took 7 bases from V and 4 from J, leaving 16 bases between them. The germline V gene has CDR1 PRHDT and CDR2 FYEKMQ (reference sequence). In DNA form, the CDR3 reads TGTGCCAGCACCGAAAGGCAGGGGCTCACTGAAGCTTTCTTT. As protein: CASTERQGLTEAFF.

This clone was counted a single time. J is TRBJ1-1 and V is TRBV18; TRBD1 is a possible D gene (5 bases). The CDR3 covers 15 residues. Germline CDR1 reads KGHSH; CDR2 reads LQKENI. Trimming removed 6 bases from V and 1 base from J, with 15 bases in between. CDR3 in amino acids: CASSQTPGQNTEAFF. Written as DNA, the CDR3 is TGTGCCAGCTCTCAAACCCCTGGACAGAACACTGAAGCTTTCTTT.

DNA of the CDR3: TGTGCCAGCAGTCCTACAGGGCGGAATTCACCCCTCCACTTT. Residues: CASSPTGRNSPLHF. The chain couples TRBV27 to TRBJ1-6; the D gene is possibly TRBD1 (6 bases). This CDR3 comprises 14 residues. CDR1 MNHEY and CDR2 SMNVEV come from the germline V gene (reference sequence). Between the trimmed V and J ends, which lost 5 bases and 7 bases, there was a span of 12 bases.

In its sample, this clone was seen a few times. The chain recombines TRBV25-1 with TRBJ2-1; 7 bases fit TRBD1. Trimming cost V 4 bases and J 4 bases; bases outside gene matches: 7. The CDR3 loop spans 15 amino acids. Germline V gene sequence: CDR1 MGHDK, CDR2 SYGVNS. CDR3 sequence reads: CASSGTGVPYNEQFF. CDR3 in DNA: TGTGCCAGCAGTGGAACAGGGGTTCCTTACAATGAGCAGTTCTTC.

V gene TRBV19 combines with J gene TRBJ1-5; D gene uncertain. V lost 5 bases and J lost 3, with 5 bases in between. The CDR3 contains 12 residues. Germline V gene lookup returns CDR1 LNHDA and CDR2 SQIVND (reference sequence). The CDR3 bases are TGTGCCAGTAGTTGGCCCAATCAGCCCCAGCATTTT. This translates into CASSWPNQPQHF.

The sample holds a few counts of this clone. The V call is TRBV12-3 or TRBV12-4, the J call TRBJ2-7, with D unresolved. CDR3 size: 12 residues. V was cut by 3 bases and J by 4 bases, with 7 bases left in between. CDR3 in DNA: TGTGCCAGCAGTTTCGCGATTTACGAGCAGTACTTC. Residues: CASSFAIYEQYF.

This chain joins TRBV11-2 and TRBJ1-2; D unresolved. The CDR3 is made up of 14 amino acids. Germline CDR1 SGHAT, CDR2 FQNNGV. V was trimmed by 4 bases and J by 6 bases, leaving 15 bases between them. The CDR3 loop is CASSSQNDMNGYTF. The CDR3 DNA sequence: TGTGCCAGCAGCTCCCAAAACGACATGAATGGCTACACCTTC.

V and J are TRBV18 and TRBJ2-3, with D possibly being TRBD2 (5 bases). CDR1 KGHSH and CDR2 LQKENI come from the germline V gene. The CDR3 is made up of 15 amino acids. V dropped 0 bases and J dropped 5 bases, with 12 bases sitting between them. The CDR3 here is CASSPPSRRVDTQYF. In DNA, the CDR3 is TGTGCCAGCTCACCACCCTCTAGGCGGGTAGATACGCAGTATTTT.

The rearrangement uses TRBV19 and TRBJ2-3; 12 nucleotides align to TRBD2. The CDR3 totals 15 residues. J gave up 5 bases and V 5 bases, and 5 bases lay outside the gene matches. From germline, CDR1 is LNHDA and CDR2 SQIVND (reference sequence). CDR3 sequence (DNA): TGTGCCAGTAGTCCTAGCGGGGGGGCTGGAGATACGCAGTATTTT. This translates into CASSPSGGAGDTQYF.

This chain connects TRBV4-3 to TRBJ2-7; 9 nucleotides match TRBD1. V shed 0 bases and J 7 bases; nucleotides not matched to a gene: 10. CDR3 length: 16 residues. Per germline, CDR1 LGHNA and CDR2 YSLEER. CDR3 sequence: CASSQDGGTGKKEQYF. The CDR3 region has the DNA TGCGCCAGCAGCCAAGATGGGGGGACAGGGAAGAAAGAGCAGTACTTC.

A remark on this clone: The sample holds other DNA sequences that translate to the same CDR3. This chain connects TRBV3-1 (or the pseudogene TRBV3-2) to TRBJ2-5; tentatively, D is TRBD1 (5 bases). The germline V and J ends were trimmed by 3 bases and 5 bases, with 7 bases remaining between them. CDR1 and CDR2 (germline): LGHDT, YNNKEL (reference sequence). There are 12 residues in the CDR3. DNA for the CDR3: TGTGCCAGCAGCCAGGGGCGGGAGACCCAGTACTTC. Amino acids: CASSQGRETQYF.

This chain joins TRBV19 and TRBJ2-3; D might be TRBD2 (5 bases). CDR3 length: 11 residues. V lost 10 bases to trimming and J lost 4 bases, with 9 bases between them. The V gene's germline CDR1 is LNHDA and CDR2 SQIVND (reference sequence). CDR3 coding DNA: TGTGCCACCTCACTAGCAGATACGCAGTATTTT. Protein product: CATSLADTQYF.

CDR3 protein: CASSLRTVNYGYTF. The CDR3 DNA sequence: TGTGCCAGCAGCTTGCGGACAGTTAACTATGGCTACACCTTC. This rearrangement joins TRBV7-9 to TRBJ1-2, with D possibly matching TRBD1 (6 bases). The CDR3 has 14 amino acids. CDR1 is SEHNR, CDR2 FQNEAQ, per germline (reference sequence). V shed 3 bases and J shed 1 base, with 9 bases lying between them.

In its sample, this clone was seen a few times. The rearrangement joins TRBV27 to TRBJ2-2; the match to TRBD1 covers 8 bases. The germline CDR1 and CDR2 sequences are MNHEY and SMNVEV (reference sequence). The CDR3 runs 18 residues. The V gene end was trimmed by 1 base and the J gene end by 4 bases; junction bases not matched to a gene: 11. The CDR3 DNA reads as TGTGCCAGCAGTTTATTGCAGGGGGCCCGGAGTAGCACCGGGGAGCTGTTTTTT. This translates into CASSLLQGARSSTGELFF.

DNA of the CDR3: TGTGCCAGCAGCCCCCAGGGCTATGGCTACACCTTC. Its translation is CASSPQGYGYTF. The rearrangement uses TRBV7-9 and TRBJ1-2; maybe TRBD1 (5 bases). The ends were cut back, 5 bases at V and 4 bases at J, with 8 bases in the middle. The CDR3 length is 12 residues. Germline CDR1 reads SEHNR; CDR2 reads FQNEAQ (reference sequence).

The gene calls are TRBV18 and TRBJ2-3; TRBD2 agrees at 8 bases. The germline V gene has CDR1 KGHSH and CDR2 LQKENI. CDR3 length equals 15 residues. V was pared by 6 bases and J by 2 bases, with 7 bases of the junction left unmatched. DNA for the CDR3: TGTGCCAGCTCCCTACTAGCGGTCCTCACAGATACGCAGTATTTT. Amino acid sequence: CASSLLAVLTDTQYF.